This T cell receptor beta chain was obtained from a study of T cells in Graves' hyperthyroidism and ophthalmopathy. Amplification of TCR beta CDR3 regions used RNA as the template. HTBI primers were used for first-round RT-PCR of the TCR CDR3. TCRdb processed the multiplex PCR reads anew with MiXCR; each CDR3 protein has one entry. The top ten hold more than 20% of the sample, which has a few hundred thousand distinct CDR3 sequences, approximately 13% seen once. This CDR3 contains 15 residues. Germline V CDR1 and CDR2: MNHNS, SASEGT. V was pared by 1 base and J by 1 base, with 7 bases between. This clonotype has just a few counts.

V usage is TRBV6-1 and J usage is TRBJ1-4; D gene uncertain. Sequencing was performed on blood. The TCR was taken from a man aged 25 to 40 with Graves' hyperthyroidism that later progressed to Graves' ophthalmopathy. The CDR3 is CASSEGFQTNEKLFF. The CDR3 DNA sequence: TGTGCCAGCAGTGAAGGTTTCCAAACTAATGAAAAACTGTTTTTT.